Below are 21 T cell receptor beta chains sequenced from a single sample in a study of T cell changes during pregnancy in multiple sclerosis. Method: immunoSEQ multiplex PCR; TCRdb's copy keeps in-frame clones and lacks some. The table has 95,000 to 100,000 clones, more than 90% seen once. This material consisted of peripheral blood, taken in the second trimester of pregnancy. The receptors come from a female donor with multiple sclerosis, enrolled in a pregnancy study.

The chain links TRBV9 to TRBJ2-1; D gene unclear. The CDR3 length is 13 residues. The ends were cut back, 2 bases at V and 9 bases at J, with 12 bases in the middle. The V gene's germline CDR1 is SGDLS and CDR2 YYNGEE. The CDR3, as DNA: TGTGCCAGCAGCGTGCAAAGCTCTGGTGAGCAGTTCTTC. Its protein is CASSVQSSGEQFF.

J is TRBJ2-7 and V is TRBV13; TRBD1 matches 10 bases. V was clipped by 6 bases and J by 2 bases; unmatched bases: 10. This CDR3 is built from 16 residues. The germline gives CDR1 PRHDT, CDR2 FYEKMQ (reference sequence). In DNA, the CDR3 is TGTGCCAGCAGGGTTGGGACAGGGGCAGGTCCCTACGAGCAGTACTTC. The encoded protein is CASRVGTGAGPYEQYF.

The V call is TRBV4-1, the J call TRBJ2-7, with D possibly TRBD2 on 6 matching bases. Trimming left V 1 base short and J 1 base short, with 11 bases between. The CDR3 loop spans 15 amino acids. In germline, CDR1 is MGHRA, CDR2 YSYEKL. The CDR3 spells CASSQAGTPSYEQYF. The CDR3 DNA reads TGCGCCAGCAGCCAAGCCGGGACTCCTTCCTACGAGCAGTACTTC.

The chain uses TRBV7-2 and TRBJ2-3; 7 positions match TRBD2. V shed 6 bases, J shed 1 base, and the junction held 7 bases outside the gene matches. Germline loops: CDR1 SGHTA, CDR2 FQGNSA. The CDR3 runs to 15 residues. CDR3: CASRGEGRGTDTQYF. In DNA, the CDR3 is TGTGCCAGCAGGGGGGAGGGAAGGGGCACAGATACGCAGTATTTT.

This clone showed up just once. The V call is TRBV11-3, the J call TRBJ2-7; the D is unclear. Germline V CDR1 and CDR2: SGHNT, YENEEA. The CDR3 loop spans 15 amino acids. Deletions cut 5 bases from V and 2 bases from J, with 16 bases between. The CDR3 nucleotides read TGTGCCAGCAGCCCATCTGGCGGTGCTGCCTACGAGCAGTACTTC. This encodes CASSPSGGAAYEQYF.

The chain employs TRBV10-2 and TRBJ1-2, with D possibly being TRBD1 (5 bases). Germline CDR1 and CDR2: WSHSY and SAAADI. The CDR3 totals 15 residues. Trimming left V 6 bases short and J 3 bases short, with 17 bases between. For the CDR3, the DNA is TGCGCCAGCAGCGGTAGGGGTGGTGTGGACTATGGCTACACCTTC. It translates to CASSGRGGVDYGYTF.

The sample holds many counts of this clone. The J gene is TRBJ2-7, the V gene TRBV5-4, with D hard to call. The CDR3 contains 12 residues. CDR1 and CDR2 from the germline V gene are SGHNT and YYREEE (reference sequence). V lost 4 bases and J lost 3, with 8 bases in between. CDR3 sequence: CASSDDFYEQYF. CDR3 DNA sequence: TGTGCCAGCAGCGACGACTTCTACGAGCAGTACTTC.

This chain connects TRBV19 to TRBJ1-1, with D maybe TRBD1 (6 bases). The CDR3 runs 14 residues. Trimming cost V 6 bases and J 6 bases, with 17 bases left between them. In germline, CDR1 is LNHDA, CDR2 SQIVND (reference sequence). The CDR3 DNA reads TGTGCCAGTAGAATTTTACAGGGATTCCCTGAAGCTTTCTTT. Its protein product is CASRILQGFPEAFF.

The rearrangement links TRBV25-1 to TRBJ2-7; D uncertain. The length of the CDR3 is 15 residues. With 4 bases removed from V and 2 bases from J, the gap between germline ends came to 15 bases. The germline V gene encodes CDR1 MGHDK and CDR2 SYGVNS. CDR3 bases: TGTGCCAGCAGTGGACCGACTTTTCCCACCTACGAGCAGTACTTC. Translated, it gives CASSGPTFPTYEQYF.

J is TRBJ1-5 and V is TRBV9; D might be TRBD1 (5 bases). The CDR3 contains 14 residues. The germline gives CDR1 SGDLS, CDR2 YYNGEE. The ends were cut back, 3 bases at V and 6 bases at J, with 13 bases in the middle. CDR3 DNA sequence: TGTGCCAGCAGCGGCGGGGGGGTGAGTCAGCCCCAGCATTTT. It specifies CASSGGGVSQPQHF.

This clone was detected only once. The J gene is TRBJ2-1, the V gene TRBV28; a weak D match, TRBD2 (6 bases). Germline V gene data show CDR1 as MDHEN and CDR2 as SYDVKM. With 7 bases removed from V and 3 bases from J, the gap between germline ends came to 16 bases. The CDR3 has 15 residues. The CDR3 protein is CASILRDSDYNEQFF. The CDR3 nucleotides read TGTGCCAGCATCTTGCGGGACTCAGACTACAATGAGCAGTTCTTC.

The genes are TRBV5-4 and TRBJ2-1; possible D gene TRBD2, 5 bases. The V gene's germline CDR1 is SGHNT and CDR2 YYREEE (reference sequence). V shed 1 base and J shed 8 bases, with 7 bases lying between them. The CDR3 spans 12 residues. CDR3 sequence (DNA): TGTGCCAGCAGCTTGATCGGGGATGAGCAGTTCTTC. Translating it yields CASSLIGDEQFF.

This CDR3 is CASSRDRGETQYF. The CDR3 coding sequence is TGTGCCAGCAGTAGGGACAGGGGAGAGACCCAGTACTTC. The rearrangement joins TRBV2 to TRBJ2-5, with 10 bases matching TRBD1. The CDR3 length is 13 residues. The V and J ends lost 5 bases and 4 bases, in that order; junction bases with no gene match: 1. CDR1 SNHLY and CDR2 FYNNEI come from the germline V gene.

This rearrangement joins TRBV11-3 to TRBJ2-2, with 7 bases aligning to TRBD1. V gave up 5 bases and J gave up 4 bases; unmatched junction bases: 13. The CDR3 loop spans 17 amino acids. The germline V gene has CDR1 SGHNT and CDR2 YENEEA. CDR3 protein: CASSHTDRWLGTGELFF. The CDR3 bases are TGTGCCAGCAGCCACACGGACAGGTGGTTGGGCACCGGGGAGCTGTTTTTT.

The chain is built from TRBV5-4 and TRBJ2-1; tentative D call: TRBD2 (5 bases). V lost 4 bases and J 1 base, leaving 12 bases between the germline ends. Germline-derived CDR1 and CDR2 are SGHNT and YYREEE (reference sequence). The CDR3 runs 15 residues. CDR3 in DNA: TGTGCCAGCAGCCAGCGGAGAGGTTCCTACAATGAGCAGTTCTTC. It specifies CASSQRRGSYNEQFF.

In its sample, this clone was seen once. At the DNA level, this CDR3 is encoded by other sequences in the same sample as well. This sequence joins TRBV19 and TRBJ2-1; 7 bases agree with TRBD2. The V gene end was trimmed by 3 bases and the J gene end by 3 bases; junction bases not matched to a gene: 5. The CDR3 consists of 15 residues. From germline, CDR1 is LNHDA and CDR2 SQIVND (reference sequence). CDR3 in amino acids: CASSIGGESYNEQFF. CDR3 nucleotide sequence: TGTGCCAGTAGTATTGGGGGGGAAAGCTACAATGAGCAGTTCTTC.

This chain connects TRBV28 to TRBJ2-7; D not certain. This CDR3 comprises 11 residues. V lost 4 bases and J lost 2, with 3 bases in between. Germline V gives CDR1 MDHEN, CDR2 SYDVKM. The CDR3 loop reads CASSSTYEQYF. As DNA, the CDR3 is TGTGCCAGCAGTTCAACCTACGAGCAGTACTTC.

The rearrangement uses TRBV27 and TRBJ1-1; 11 bases match TRBD1. J lost 1 base, V lost 7 bases, and 2 bases had no gene match. From germline, CDR1 is MNHEY and CDR2 SMNVEV (reference sequence). The CDR3 loop spans 14 amino acids. In DNA form, the CDR3 reads TGTGCCAGCATGGACAGGGGGCAGAACACTGAAGCTTTCTTT. Translation gives CASMDRGQNTEAFF.

This rearrangement joins TRBV19 to TRBJ2-3, with 9 bases identical to TRBD1. Unmatched junction bases numbered 7, after V lost 3 bases and J lost 3 bases. The V gene's germline CDR1 is LNHDA and CDR2 SQIVND (reference sequence). The CDR3 consists of 16 residues. The CDR3 region has the DNA TGTGCCAGTAGTATCCTGTGGACAGGGGTTACAGATACGCAGTATTTT. Protein: CASSILWTGVTDTQYF. Combining the CDR3 with reference TRBV19 and TRBJ2-3 gives the whole variable domain DGGITQSPKYLFRKEGQNVTLSCEQNLNHDAMYWYRQDPGQGLRLIYYSQIVNDFQKGDIAEGYSVSREKKESFPLTVTSAQKNPTAFYLCASSILWTGVTDTQYFGPGTRLTVL.

This rearrangement joins TRBV28 to TRBJ2-3; 8 bases align to TRBD1. The CDR3 is 13 residues long. Unmatched junction bases numbered 4, after V lost 10 bases and J lost 1 base. From germline, CDR1 is MDHEN and CDR2 SYDVKM. Written as DNA, the CDR3 is TGTGCCACCGACAGGGGCGGCACAGATACGCAGTATTTT. It specifies CATDRGGTDTQYF.

This chain connects TRBV5-1 to TRBJ2-3; D is undetermined. Germline values: CDR1 SGHRS, CDR2 YFSETQ. The CDR3 is 16 residues long. Trimming shortened V by 0 bases and J by 2 bases, and 13 bases separated the two germline ends. The CDR3 protein is CASSLGAGQYTDTQYF. CDR3 DNA sequence: TGCGCCAGCAGCTTGGGTGCAGGCCAGTACACAGATACGCAGTATTTT.